This is a list of T cell receptor beta chains from one sample in a study of cytomegalovirus exposure and HLA in healthy donors. This table comes from immunoSEQ multiplex PCR, and its TCRdb copy is limited to in-frame clones, with some not included. Of 170,000 or so clones in the sample, around 77% were seen once. Material: PBMCs. The receptors derive from a man aged 55 to 69 in good health and CMV-seronegative. Each CDR3 is given with its conserved first and last residue. The D gene is left open where the match is weak. Part of the rows lack a size; the others show once, few, many or a class for expanded clones.

V	size	J	D	CDR3	DNA
TRBV7-9	NA	TRBJ2-2	TRBD1	CASSTQDRENTGELFF	TGTGCCAGCAGCACCCAAGACAGGGAGAACACCGGGGAGCTGTTTTTT
TRBV13	NA	TRBJ2-7	NA	CASSFEGVGEQYF	TGTGCCAGCAGCTTTGAAGGGGTAGGTGAGCAGTACTTC
TRBV4-3	NA	TRBJ2-1	TRBD2	CASSPLRSSGGNEQFF	TGCGCCAGCAGCCCCCTTCGGTCTAGCGGGGGCAATGAGCAGTTCTTC
TRBV5-1	once	TRBJ1-3	NA	CASSLDRGAIYF	TGCGCCAGCAGCTTGGATCGGGGTGCCATATATTTT
TRBV6-5	NA	TRBJ2-3	TRBD2	CASRSGGWTDTQYF	TGTGCCAGCAGATCGGGAGGGTGGACAGATACGCAGTATTTT
TRBV27	NA	TRBJ2-2	TRBD1	CASSLTGTVNTGELFF	TGTGCCAGCAGTTTAACCGGGACAGTGAACACCGGGGAGCTGTTTTTT
TRBV28	NA	TRBJ2-1	TRBD2	CASSSQRYGGLAEYNEQFF	TGTGCCAGCAGTTCGCAACGATACGGGGGACTAGCGGAATACAATGAGCAGTTCTTC
TRBV19	NA	TRBJ1-2	TRBD1	CASSISRQGAYLRYGYTF	TGTGCCAGTAGTATTTCCCGGCAGGGGGCGTATTTGAGATATGGCTACACCTTC
TRBV19	NA	TRBJ1-5	NA	CASKHAGNQPQHF	TGTGCCAGCAAACACGCCGGGAATCAGCCCCAGCATTTT
TRBV10-3	NA	TRBJ2-2	TRBD1	CAISEPGQGASQGTGELFF	TGTGCCATCAGCGAACCGGGACAGGGGGCTTCTCAGGGAACCGGGGAGCTGTTTTTT
TRBV2	few	TRBJ1-5	NA	CASSERTDYGFSNQPQHF	TGTGCCAGCAGTGAGAGGACAGACTATGGGTTTAGCAATCAGCCCCAGCATTTT
TRBV9	once	TRBJ2-7	TRBD2	CASSSGLAGGGGYEQYF	TGTGCCAGCAGCTCCGGACTAGCGGGGGGCGGGGGCTACGAGCAGTACTTC
TRBV5-4	NA	TRBJ2-3	NA	CASSSPLGFGGSTDTQYF	TGTGCCAGCAGCTCCCCCCTTGGGTTCGGGGGATCCACAGATACGCAGTATTTT
TRBV6-5	NA	TRBJ1-1	NA	CASSRTRGVTEAFF	TGTGCCAGCAGTAGGACCCGGGGGGTCACTGAAGCTTTCTTT
TRBV5-1	once	TRBJ2-3	TRBD2	CASRSGGSTDTQYF	TGCGCCAGCAGAAGCGGGGGTAGCACAGATACGCAGTATTTT
TRBV19	few	TRBJ1-5	TRBD1	CASSIRGHVNQPQHF	TGTGCCAGTAGTATCAGGGGGCATGTCAATCAGCCCCAGCATTTT
TRBV4-3	NA	TRBJ2-3	TRBD2	CASSQGGGRAYSDTQYF	TGCGCCAGCAGCCAAGGAGGCGGGAGGGCCTACTCAGATACGCAGTATTTT
TRBV6-1	few	TRBJ1-1	NA	CASDSPEAFF	TGTGCCAGTGATAGCCCTGAAGCTTTCTTT
TRBV5-6	NA	TRBJ2-5	NA	CASSFMTVASQETQYF	TGTGCCAGCAGCTTTATGACAGTGGCCTCCCAAGAGACCCAGTACTTC
TRBV4-2	NA	TRBJ2-2	NA	CASSQETANTGELFF	TGTGCCAGCAGCCAAGAGACAGCTAACACCGGGGAGCTGTTTTTT
TRBV23-1	NA	TRBJ1-1	TRBD1	CASSQSLRDRGNTEAFF	TGCGCCAGCAGTCAATCTTTGCGGGACAGAGGGAACACTGAAGCTTTCTTT
TRBV11-2	NA	TRBJ2-2	TRBD1	CASLDRGSLTGELFF	TGTGCCAGCCTTGACAGGGGGTCTTTAACCGGGGAGCTGTTTTTT
TRBV2	NA	TRBJ2-7	NA	CASTQVFFYEQYF	TGTGCCAGCACTCAGGTTTTTTTCTACGAGCAGTACTTC
TRBV5-1	NA	TRBJ2-7	TRBD1	CASSLRTGSYEQYF	TGCGCCAGCAGCTTGCGGACAGGTTCCTACGAGCAGTACTTC
TRBV6-5	NA	TRBJ2-7	TRBD1	CASHPGQGWNEQYF	TGTGCCAGCCACCCGGGACAGGGTTGGAACGAGCAGTACTTC
TRBV6-5	NA	TRBJ1-6	TRBD1	CASRQGESSLHF	TGTGCCAGCCGACAGGGGGAGTCATCCCTCCACTTT
TRBV7-6	NA	TRBJ2-7	TRBD1	CASSLSPTGGLYEQYF	TGTGCCAGCAGCTTAAGCCCGACAGGGGGACTCTACGAGCAGTACTTC
TRBV6-5	NA	TRBJ2-4	TRBD2	CASSSQRDRAKNIQYF	TGTGCCAGCAGTTCGCAGCGGGACCGAGCCAAAAACATTCAGTACTTC
TRBV5-1	once	TRBJ2-1	NA	CASSLGASTMYNEQFF	TGCGCCAGCAGCTTGGGCGCTTCGACTATGTACAATGAGCAGTTCTTC
TRBV4-1	NA	TRBJ1-1	TRBD1	CASSQAGTGAMNTEAFF	TGCGCCAGCAGCCAAGCCGGGACAGGGGCAATGAACACTGAAGCTTTCTTT
TRBV5-6	NA	TRBJ1-1	TRBD1	CASSFGTGVRTEAFF	TGTGCCAGCAGCTTCGGGACAGGGGTCCGCACTGAAGCTTTCTTT
TRBV10-1	NA	TRBJ2-7	TRBD2	CASSVGLAGTYEQYF	TGCGCCAGCAGTGTTGGACTAGCGGGGACTTACGAGCAGTACTTC
TRBV4-2	NA	TRBJ2-5	NA	CASSPDGVPETQYF	TGTGCCAGCAGCCCCGATGGAGTACCGGAAACCCAGTACTTC
TRBV9	NA	TRBJ1-1	NA	CAKGQGNTEAFF	TGTGCTAAGGGGCAGGGGAACACTGAAGCTTTCTTT
TRBV28	NA	TRBJ2-1	NA	CASSQYMLAAVNEQFF	TGTGCCAGCAGTCAATACATGCTAGCCGCGGTCAATGAGCAGTTCTTC
TRBV18	NA	TRBJ1-1	TRBD1	CASSQGQGGTEAFF	TGTGCCAGCTCTCAAGGACAGGGAGGCACTGAAGCTTTCTTT
TRBV28	NA	TRBJ2-6	TRBD1	CASSLTGSTSGANVLTF	TGTGCCAGCAGCTTGACAGGGAGCACCTCTGGGGCCAACGTCCTGACTTTC
TRBV19	few	TRBJ1-2	NA	CASSIGWTDGYTF	TGTGCCAGTAGTATTGGTTGGACAGATGGCTACACCTTC
TRBV30	NA	TRBJ2-3	TRBD2	CAWRREFTDTQYF	TGTGCCTGGAGGCGGGAGTTTACAGATACGCAGTATTTT
TRBV6-5	NA	TRBJ1-2	TRBD1	CASCSQGANRGYTF	TGTGCCAGCTGCTCACAGGGGGCTAATCGTGGCTACACCTTC
TRBV27	NA	TRBJ2-7	TRBD2	CASASGRAYEQYF	TGTGCCAGCGCTAGCGGGAGGGCCTACGAGCAGTACTTC
TRBV6-5	few	TRBJ2-1	NA	CASSYTLYEEQFF	TGTGCCAGCAGTTACACCCTGTACGAGGAGCAGTTCTTC
TRBV6-1	NA	TRBJ1-2	TRBD1	CASSPGTGVGYTF	TGTGCCAGCAGTCCCGGGACAGGGGTTGGCTACACCTTC
TRBV11-2	NA	TRBJ2-7	NA	CASSSQRARWYEQYF	TGTGCCAGCAGCTCACAGCGGGCCCGATGGTACGAGCAGTACTTC
TRBV5-1	NA	TRBJ1-1	NA	CASSLEPLSQGDTEAFF	TGCGCCAGCAGCTTGGAGCCCTTAAGTCAAGGGGACACTGAAGCTTTCTTT
TRBV19	few	TRBJ2-3	NA	CASGGMVGVDTQYF	TGTGCCTCCGGGGGTATGGTCGGGGTGGATACGCAGTATTTT